The subject of this entry is one T cell receptor (beta chain). Its antigen is currently unknown. Before sequencing, viral peptide pools were used by the ViraFEST assay to expand antigen-specific CD4+ T cells. Following 10 days of culture, CD4+ T cells were isolated. None of these healthy vaccinees had been infected with SARS-CoV-2 before vaccination. It was with about 9.3 IU/ml IL-2 and roughly 9.2 ug/ml peptides that around 1.8 million PBMC per well were cultured. A half-volume exchange with IL-2 medium occurred on days 3 and 7. This record comes from a study of vaccination effects on CD4 cells after COVID-19. Repertoires were generated with immunoSEQ multiplex PCR, while TCRdb's copy carries only in-frame clones and drops some. The table includes 65,000 or so clones, approximately 76% detected once. CDR1 and CDR2 from the germline V gene are GTSNPN and SVGIG (reference sequence). The V end was cut by 3 bases, the J end by 5 bases, with 13 bases between. This CDR3 spans 13 amino acids.

Study-wide points: In vaccinees who were healthy, merely 1 out of 255 vaccine-induced clones cross-reacted with common cold coronaviruses. Small numbers of convalescent patients limited the study. It also lacked early post-infection timepoints.

V is TRBV30 and J is TRBJ1-1; weak D call: TRBD1 (5 bases). Material: CD4+ T cells from PBMCs cultured with HCoV-NL63 spike peptides, obtained before COVID-19 vaccination. The source is a human donor who received a COVID-19 vaccine. CDR3 sequence (DNA): TGTGCCTGGAGCGGGGACTCCCCGACTGAAGCTTTCTTT. As protein: CAWSGDSPTEAFF.